This T cell receptor beta chain was sequenced for a study of human T cells and chemical hapten exposure. A single record per CDR3 protein comes from TCRdb applying MiXCR to the RACE reads. This sample has 180,000 or so distinct CDR3 sequences, with roughly 30% found just once. The CDR3 extends over 16 amino acids. Looked up from germline, CDR1 is SGDLS and CDR2 is YYNGEE. The V gene end was trimmed by 0 bases and the J gene end by 6 bases; junction bases not matched to a gene: 8. Documented time point: pre-sensitization, week 0. As for treatment: therapeutic diphenylcyclopropenone sensitization with weekly scalp DPC. Phlebotomy was performed prior to application of every patch test. The study drew its donors from alopecia patients who were 18 to 70 years old and suitable for DPC. Extraction of total RNA was performed on unfractionated whole blood. This clonotype was seen a handful of times. What it binds is unknown.

Study-level findings and limits: Expanded TCRs were compared with controls, and the expanded TCRs formed significantly more large CDR3 similarity clusters.

The chain carries TRBV9 and TRBJ2-7; 11 bases agree with TRBD2. This receptor was obtained from a woman in her thirties with alopecia areata. Some clones in this sample may be carry-over from other donors' samples. The source was whole blood, collected in connection with sensitization to the hapten diphenylcyclopropenone (DPC). CDR3 in amino acids: CASSVGLAGNSGEQYF. In DNA form, the CDR3 reads TGTGCCAGCAGCGTAGGACTAGCGGGGAACTCAGGCGAGCAGTACTTC.